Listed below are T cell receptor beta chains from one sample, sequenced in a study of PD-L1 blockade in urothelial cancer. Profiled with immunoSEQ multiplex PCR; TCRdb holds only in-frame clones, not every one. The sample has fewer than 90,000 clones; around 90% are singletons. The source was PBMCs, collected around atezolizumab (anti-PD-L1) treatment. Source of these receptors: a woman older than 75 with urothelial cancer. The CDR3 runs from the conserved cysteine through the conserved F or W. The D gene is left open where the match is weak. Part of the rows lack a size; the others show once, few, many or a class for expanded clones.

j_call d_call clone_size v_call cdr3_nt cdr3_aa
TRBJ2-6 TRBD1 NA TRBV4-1 TGCGCCAGCGGACCGGGACAGGGTGTAACTGGGGCCAACGTCCTGACTTTC CASGPGQGVTGANVLTF
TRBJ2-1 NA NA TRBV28 TGTGCCAGCAGGCTATACAATGAGCAGTTCTTC CASRLYNEQFF
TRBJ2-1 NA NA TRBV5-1 TGCGCCAGCAGCCGAAGACTAAACGCTCCCAATGAGCAGTTCTTC CASSRRLNAPNEQFF
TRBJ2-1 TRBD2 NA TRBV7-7 TGTGCCAGCAGCCCGGGACTACTAGCGGGAGGGCCCCTCAATGAGCAGTTCTTC CASSPGLLAGGPLNEQFF
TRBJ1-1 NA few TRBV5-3 TGTGCCAGAAGCTCTACCCGGGTATCGCACACTGAAGCTTTCTTT CARSSTRVSHTEAFF
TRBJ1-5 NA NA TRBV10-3 TGTGCCATCAGTGTAGTGGTATCGGGGACACCCAGCAATCAGCCCCAGCATTTT CAISVVVSGTPSNQPQHF
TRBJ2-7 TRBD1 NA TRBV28 TGTGCCAGCAGTCCGCGGGACAGGGACTACGAGCAGTACTTC CASSPRDRDYEQYF
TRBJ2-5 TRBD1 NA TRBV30 TGTGCCTGGAGTTTCATGGGACAGGGGCAAGAGACCCAGTACTTC CAWSFMGQGQETQYF
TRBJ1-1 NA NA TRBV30 TGTGCCTGGGGGGGGACTGTCGCCACTGAAGCTTTCTTT CAWGGTVATEAFF
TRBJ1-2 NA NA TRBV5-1 TGCGCCAGCAGCGCCGCGGGACTCGGGTATGGCTACACCTTC CASSAAGLGYGYTF
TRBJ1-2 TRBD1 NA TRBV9 TGTGCCAGCAGCGATTACTCCGGGACAGGGGACTATGGCTACACCTTC CASSDYSGTGDYGYTF
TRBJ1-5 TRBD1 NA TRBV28 TGTGCCAGCAGTTCGGGACAGAAGGATCATCAGCCCCAGCATTTT CASSSGQKDHQPQHF
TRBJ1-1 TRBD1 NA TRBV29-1 TGCAGCGGGGGACAGCAACCAAACACTGAAGCTTTCTTT CSGGQQPNTEAFF
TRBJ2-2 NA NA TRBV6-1 TGTGCCAGCAGTGACGAGCCGGGCGGGGAGCTGTTTTTT CASSDEPGGELFF
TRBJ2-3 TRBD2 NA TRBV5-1 TGCGCCAGCAGCTTACCGACTAGCGGGAGCACAGATACGCAGTATTTT CASSLPTSGSTDTQYF
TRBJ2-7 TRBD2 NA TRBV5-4 TGTGCCAGCAGCTTGGAACTAGCGACCTCCTACGAGCAGTACTTC CASSLELATSYEQYF
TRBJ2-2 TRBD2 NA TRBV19 TGTGCCAGTTGCCTAGCGGGAGTTTACAACACCGGGGAGCTGTTTTTT CASCLAGVYNTGELFF
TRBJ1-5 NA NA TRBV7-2 TGTGCCAGCAGCCCACAGGGATTGGGTACCCGGCAGCCCCAGCATTTT CASSPQGLGTRQPQHF
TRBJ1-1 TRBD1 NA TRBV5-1 TGCGCCAGCAGCACTACAGGGGTAGGCACTGAAGCTTTCTTT CASSTTGVGTEAFF
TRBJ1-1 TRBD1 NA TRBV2 TGTGCCAGCAGTGAGGGGACAGTATGGACTGAAGCTTTCTTT CASSEGTVWTEAFF
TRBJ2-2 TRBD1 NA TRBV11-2 TGTGCCAGCAGCTTAGTTCCGGGACAGGGGGCTACCGGGGAGCTGTTTTTT CASSLVPGQGATGELFF
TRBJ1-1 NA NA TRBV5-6 TGTGCCAGCAGACATGCGTATCTGGGGGCGCGGCAAAACACTGAAGCTTTCTTT CASRHAYLGARQNTEAFF
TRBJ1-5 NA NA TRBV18 TGTGCCAGCTCACCACCGGACAGTTTGCCCATGAATCAGCCCCAGCATTTT CASSPPDSLPMNQPQHF
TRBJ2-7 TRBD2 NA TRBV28 TGTGCCAGCAACCGGGAGGCGCACTACGAGCAGTACTTC CASNREAHYEQYF
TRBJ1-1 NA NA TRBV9 TGTGCCAGCAGCGTAGTTCCAGGGGCCACTGAAGCTTTCTTT CASSVVPGATEAFF
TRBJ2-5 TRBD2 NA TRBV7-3 TGTGCCAGCAGCCCCAGTGGGGGAGGGGTCCAGGAGACCCAGTACTTC CASSPSGGGVQETQYF
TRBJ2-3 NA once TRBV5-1 TGCGCCAGCAGCCTGGACCTTACAAGCACAGATACGCAGTATTTT CASSLDLTSTDTQYF
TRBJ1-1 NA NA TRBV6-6 TGTGCCAGCAGTTTTACCGGGTCTGAAGCTTTCTTT CASSFTGSEAFF
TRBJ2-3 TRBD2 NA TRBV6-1 TGTGCCAGCAGTTTGGACCAGCGGGGTAATACGCAGTATTTT CASSLDQRGNTQYF
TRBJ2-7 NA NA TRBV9 TGTGCCAGCAGCGTAGGGCCTAGCAGCTACGAGCAGTACTTC CASSVGPSSYEQYF
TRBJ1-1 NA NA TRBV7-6 TGTGCCAGCAGGCCGCGGACCTCCCGCCAGGCACTAGGAGCTTTCTTT CASRPRTSRQALGAFF
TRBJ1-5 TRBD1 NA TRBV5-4 TGTGCCAGCAGCGTGGGACAGGGGAATCAGCCCCAGCATTTT CASSVGQGNQPQHF
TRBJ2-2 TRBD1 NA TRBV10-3 TGTGCCATCAGTGTGAAAACAGGGGGCGCATTGAGGGACACCGGGGAGCTGTTTTTT CAISVKTGGALRDTGELFF
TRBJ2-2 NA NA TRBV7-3 TGTGCCAGCGGAGGGACGGGAGCGAACACCGGGGAGCTGTTTTTT CASGGTGANTGELFF
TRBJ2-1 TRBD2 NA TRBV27 TGTGCCAGCAGTACAGCGGGACCCTACAATGAGCAGTTCTTC CASSTAGPYNEQFF
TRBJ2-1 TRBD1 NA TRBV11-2 TGTGCCAGCAGCCCCCCCCCTGGGACAGCCTACAATGAGCAGTTCTTC CASSPPPGTAYNEQFF
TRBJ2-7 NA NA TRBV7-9 TGTGCCAGCAGCCCCGGGGGTAGTGGTGTCAGCCACGAGCAGTACTTC CASSPGGSGVSHEQYF
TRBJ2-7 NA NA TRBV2 TGTGCCAGCACCGAGGGGGTAGCGGGTAGCTCCTACGAGCAGTACTTC CASTEGVAGSSYEQYF
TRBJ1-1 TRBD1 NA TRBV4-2 TGTGCCAGCAGCCACGCCGGACAGGGGGTGAACACTGAAGCTTTCTTT CASSHAGQGVNTEAFF
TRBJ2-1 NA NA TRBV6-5 TGTGCCAGCGGGAGGGGGGAATCCTACAATGAGCAGTTCTTC CASGRGESYNEQFF
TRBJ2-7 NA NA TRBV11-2 TGTGCCAGCAGCTTAGTTGACAGGTGGTACTTC CASSLVDRWYF
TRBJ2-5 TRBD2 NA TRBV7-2 TGTGCCAGCAGCCGCGGGACTAGTTATGGGACCCAGTACTTC CASSRGTSYGTQYF
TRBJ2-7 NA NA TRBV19 TGTGCCAGTAGTATTGGGGACACATCAGGGCAGTACTTC CASSIGDTSGQYF
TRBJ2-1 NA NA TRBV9 TGTGCCAGCAGCGGCGGGACCCTCAAGGAGCAGTTCTTC CASSGGTLKEQFF
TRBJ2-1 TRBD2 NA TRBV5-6 TGTGCCAGCAGCTTGGAGGCGGGAGGGGGCTACAATGAGCAGTTCTTC CASSLEAGGGYNEQFF
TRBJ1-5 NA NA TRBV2 TGTGCCAGCAGCGGAACAGGGAAGGTTAGCAATCAGCCCCAGCATTTT CASSGTGKVSNQPQHF
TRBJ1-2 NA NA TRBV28 TGTGCCAGCCTCGGCGGGGGGTTCGGGGACTATGGCTACACCTTC CASLGGGFGDYGYTF
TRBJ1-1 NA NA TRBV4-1 TGCGCCAGCAGCCAAGACTTACGGGTGAACACTGAAGCTTTCTTT CASSQDLRVNTEAFF
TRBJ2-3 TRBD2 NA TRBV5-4 TGTGCCAGCCGCTCCATTAGCGGGAGTCCAGATACGCAGTATTTT CASRSISGSPDTQYF
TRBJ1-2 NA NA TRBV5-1 TGCGCCAGCAGCTTGGCCCAGGCGCGGGACCTAAGAGGCTACACCTTC CASSLAQARDLRGYTF